The 16 T cell receptor beta chains presented below share a single source sample, sequenced in a study of CD8 T cells in ankylosing spondylitis. Study results and limitations: Characteristic, it appeared, of ankylosing spondylitis blood was a TCR beta motif of about eight highly homologous variants.

For these receptors, no antigen is known. TCRdb called the 5' RACE reads again in MiXCR, with one record for every CDR3 protein. In the table there are hundreds of thousands of distinct CDR3 sequences, roughly 10% of which are singletons. The sample comprised blood, either unsorted or a sorted T cell fraction (not recorded which). Receptor source: a male donor with ankylosing spondylitis.

This clonotype was seen only a few times. The chain carries TRBV5-6 and TRBJ2-7, with D possibly TRBD1 on 5 matching bases. This CDR3 has 16 amino acids. In germline, CDR1 is SGHDT, CDR2 YYEEEE. V was cut by 0 bases and J by 3 bases, with 16 bases left in between. CDR3 sequence reads: CASSLAERQTIYEQYF. CDR3 nucleotides: TGTGCCAGCAGCTTGGCCGAGAGACAGACCATCTACGAGCAGTACTTC.

This clonotype has just a few counts. This chain links TRBV5-1 with TRBJ2-2; perhaps TRBD1 as D (6 bases). The CDR3 sequence is 14 residues long. The germline V gene encodes CDR1 SGHRS and CDR2 YFSETQ. Deletions cut 4 bases from V and 6 bases from J, with 13 bases between. Here the CDR3 DNA reads TGCGCCAGCAGCCTGCGACAGGCCGCCGGGGAGCTGTTTTTT. Residues: CASSLRQAAGELFF.

This clonotype was counted between two and nine times. The chain recombines TRBV20-1 with TRBJ2-5; 7 bases map to TRBD2. Germline V gives CDR1 DFQATT, CDR2 SNEGSKA (reference sequence). V lost 6 bases and J lost 5; bases outside the gene matches: 6. CDR3 length: 12 residues. DNA for the CDR3: TGCAGTGCAACTAGCGAGGGTGAGACCCAGTACTTC. It codes for CSATSEGETQYF.

The rearrangement uses TRBV7-2 and TRBJ2-7; 9 bases match TRBD2. J was trimmed by 6 bases and V by 0 bases; bases with no gene match: 9. Germline V gene data show CDR1 as SGHTA and CDR2 as FQGNSA. The CDR3 spans 16 residues. The CDR3 coding sequence is TGTGCCAGCAGCTTAGCGGGCCTAGCGGGACTGGTCGAGCAGTACTTC. Translation gives CASSLAGLAGLVEQYF.

The rearrangement uses TRBV21-1 and TRBJ2-5. TRBV21-1 is reported as a pseudogene. This CDR3 contains 14 residues. The CDR3 nucleotides are TGTGCCAGCAGCAAAGCCTTTAACCAAGAGACCCAGTACTTC. Translated: CASSKAFNQETQYF.

J is TRBJ1-2 and V is TRBV5-1, with TRBD1 identical over 7 bases. Trimming took 4 bases from V and 3 from J; bases not matched to a gene: 9. Germline assignment: CDR1 SGHRS and CDR2 YFSETQ. The CDR3 spans 15 residues. The CDR3, as DNA: TGCGCCAGCAGCGCGGGCACGGGACAGCACTATGGCTACACCTTC. This codes for CASSAGTGQHYGYTF.

The chain couples TRBV9 to TRBJ1-2; weak D call: TRBD1 (6 bases). The CDR3 runs 16 residues. Germline CDR1 is SGDLS and CDR2 is YYNGEE. V was pared by 4 bases and J by 8 bases, with 24 bases between. CDR3 amino acids: CASSYNPRQARWGYTF. The CDR3 nucleotides read TGTGCCAGCAGCTACAATCCCCGACAGGCCCGTTGGGGCTACACCTTC.

This chain links TRBV9 with TRBJ2-5; D possibly corresponds to TRBD1 (6 bases). CDR3 size: 14 residues. Trimming left V 3 bases short and J 4 bases short, with 13 bases between. Looked up from germline, CDR1 is SGDLS and CDR2 is YYNGEE. CDR3 amino acids: CASSAEYRAETQYF. CDR3 sequence (DNA): TGTGCCAGCAGCGCGGAATACAGGGCAGAGACCCAGTACTTC.

The chain is built from TRBV4-3 and TRBJ1-2, with D possibly TRBD1 on 6 matching bases. The CDR3 is 14 residues long. Looked up from germline, CDR1 is LGHNA and CDR2 is YSLEER. V was trimmed by 2 bases and J by 3 bases, leaving 10 bases between them. CDR3 in DNA: TGCGCCAGCAGCCAACTACAGGGAGACTATGGCTACACCTTC. It is translated as CASSQLQGDYGYTF.

DNA of the CDR3: TGTGCCACCGCGGCTAGCGGGGCCAGGCGAGAGACCCAGTACTTC. Its protein product is CATAASGARRETQYF. The chain uses TRBV15 and TRBJ2-5; 9 bases map to TRBD2. The CDR3 extends over 15 amino acids. V shed 8 bases and J 4 bases; nucleotides not matched to a gene: 11. CDR1 is LNHNV and CDR2 is YYDKDF in the germline V gene (reference sequence). Based on the CDR3 plus reference TRBV15 and TRBJ2-5, the full variable domain is DAMVIQNPRYQVTQFGKPVTLSCSQTLNHNVMYWYQQKSSQAPKLLFHYYDKDFNNEADTPDNFQSRRPNTSFCFLDIRSPGLGDTAMYLCATAASGARRETQYFGPGTRLLVL.

This clonotype has only a few counts. The chain is built from TRBV4-2 and TRBJ1-4; TRBD1 matches 9 bases. The germline V gene has CDR1 LGHNA and CDR2 YNFKEQ. This CDR3 is built from 15 residues. The ends lost 4 bases at V and 6 bases at J; junction bases unmatched: 6. The CDR3 loop is CASSRGDREDEKLFF. CDR3 in DNA: TGTGCCAGCAGCCGGGGGGACAGGGAAGATGAAAAACTGTTTTTT.

This clonotype was observed a handful of times. The chain has TRBV28 and TRBJ2-4; 11 positions match TRBD2. CDR1 and CDR2 (germline): MDHEN, SYDVKM. After removal of 1 base from V and 0 bases from J, the junction contained 11 bases not matched to a gene. The CDR3 is 20 amino acids. The CDR3 sequence is CASSLSWLAGGPLAKNIQYF. The CDR3, as DNA: TGTGCCAGCAGTTTATCCTGGTTAGCGGGAGGGCCCCTAGCCAAAAACATTCAGTACTTC.

This clonotype occurred a few times. This chain joins TRBV5-1 and TRBJ2-5, with TRBD1 matching over 8 bases. Germline V lookup: CDR1 SGHRS, CDR2 YFSETQ. V trimming: 4 bases; J trimming: 1 base; junction bases outside the gene matches: 9. This CDR3 comprises 16 residues. The CDR3 bases are TGCGCCAGCAGCGGACAGGGTCCAACCTCCCAAGAGACCCAGTACTTC. This gives the protein CASSGQGPTSQETQYF.

This clonotype has a handful of counts. This chain joins TRBV4-2 and TRBJ1-1, with a possible D match to TRBD1 (6 bases). This CDR3 contains 15 residues. V was clipped by 1 base and J by 5 bases, with 14 bases between them. The V gene's germline CDR1 is LGHNA and CDR2 YNFKEQ. CDR3 in DNA: TGTGCCAGCAGCCAAGGCCAGGGGTTTGTAACTGAAGCTTTCTTT. Amino acids: CASSQGQGFVTEAFF.

This clonotype was detected only a few times. The gene calls are TRBV5-1 and TRBJ2-3; TRBD2 aligns across 7 bases. After removal of 5 bases from V and 6 bases from J, the junction contained 6 bases not matched to a gene. Germline assignment: CDR1 SGHRS and CDR2 YFSETQ. This CDR3 region has 13 residues. The DNA of the CDR3 is TGCGCCAGCAGGCGGGAGTATACGGATACGCAGTATTTT. It specifies CASRREYTDTQYF. Together with reference TRBV5-1 and TRBJ2-3, the CDR3 gives the full variable domain: KAGVTQTPRYLIKTRGQQVTLSCSPISGHRSVSWYQQTPGQGLQFLFEYFSETQRNKGNFPGRFSGRQFSNSRSEMNVSTLELGDSALYLCASRREYTDTQYFGPGTRLTVL.

J is TRBJ1-4 and V is TRBV29-1; a weak D match, TRBD1 (6 bases). Germline CDR1 SQVTM, CDR2 ANQGSEA. Trimming pared 5 bases from V and 5 bases from J, leaving 12 bases between. The CDR3 covers 13 residues. The CDR3 loop is CSVLRGANEKLFF. The CDR3, as DNA: TGCAGCGTTCTCAGGGGTGCGAATGAAAAACTGTTTTTT.